This T cell receptor beta chain was profiled in a study of PD-L1 blockade in urothelial cancer. Overall study context: Patients' histories included 0 to 3 prior chemotherapy regimens. Specimens of blood held a median count of roughly 140,000 T cells. General study findings and limits: Clonality of blood TCR below the median before treatment predicted better survival.

V gave up 5 bases and J gave up 5 bases, with 12 bases separating them. Germline CDR1 and CDR2: SGHVS and FNYEAQ. CDR3 length: 14 amino acids. Each PCR contained spiked-in synthetic TCR analog templates. Clones were read by immunoSEQ multiplex PCR, and TCRdb kept only the in-frame ones, dropping some. The sample has around 110,000 clones; approximately 90% are singletons. This clone was seen more than once but under ten times. Its antigen is currently unknown. Specified time point: peripheral blood 6 weeks after treatment start. This chain links TRBV7-6 with TRBJ2-2; D ambiguous. This sequence originates from a man aged 55 to 70 with urothelial cancer. This specimen consisted of PBMCs, obtained around atezolizumab (anti-PD-L1) treatment. CDR3 sequence: CASSLRMETGELFF. The CDR3, as DNA: TGTGCCAGCAGCCTCCGGATGGAGACCGGGGAGCTGTTTTTT.